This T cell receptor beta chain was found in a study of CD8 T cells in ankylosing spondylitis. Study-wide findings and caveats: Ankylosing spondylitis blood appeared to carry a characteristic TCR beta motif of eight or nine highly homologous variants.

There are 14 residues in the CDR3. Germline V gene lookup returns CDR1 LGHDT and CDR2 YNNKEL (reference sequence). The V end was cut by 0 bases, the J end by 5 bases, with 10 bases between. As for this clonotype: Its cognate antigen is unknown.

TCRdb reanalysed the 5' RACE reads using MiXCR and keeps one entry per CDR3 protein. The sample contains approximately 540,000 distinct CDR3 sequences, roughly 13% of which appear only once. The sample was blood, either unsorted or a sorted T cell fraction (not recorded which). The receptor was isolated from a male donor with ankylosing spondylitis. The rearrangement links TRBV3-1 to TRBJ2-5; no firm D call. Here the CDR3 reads CASSQDETRETQYF. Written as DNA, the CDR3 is TGTGCCAGCAGCCAAGATGAGACTCGGGAGACCCAGTACTTC.